This T cell receptor (beta chain) was profiled in a study of CD8+ T cells in alopecia areata. Study outcomes and limitations: Compared with normal scalp, lesional scalp had higher clonality and more expanded CD8+ clones. When scalp samples are sequenced, resident alphabeta T cells of normal skin are also captured. Patients displayed less clarity in TCR sharing than mice, a finding possibly related to HLA.

V lost 3 bases to trimming and J lost 9 bases, with 11 bases between them. Germline V gene lookup returns CDR1 GTSNPN and CDR2 SVGIG (reference sequence). CDR3 length: 11 residues. PBMCs yielded sorted CD4+ and CD8+ T cells. Notes on this clone: Its antigen is as yet unknown.

Extracted from the samples, RNA was reverse transcribed into cDNA to serve as the sequencing template. Assay used: immunoSEQ multiplex PCR; TCRdb lists only in-frame clones, some missing. The table has roughly 150,000 clones, 55% seen once; the top ten hold over 4%. The chain has TRBV30 and TRBJ2-5; maybe TRBD2 (5 bases). The TCR was taken from a human donor in good health. Sequenced sample: CD4+ T cells sorted from blood. The CDR3 DNA reads TGTGCCTGGAGCGCCGGGGATTCCCAGTACTTC. This translates into CAWSAGDSQYF.